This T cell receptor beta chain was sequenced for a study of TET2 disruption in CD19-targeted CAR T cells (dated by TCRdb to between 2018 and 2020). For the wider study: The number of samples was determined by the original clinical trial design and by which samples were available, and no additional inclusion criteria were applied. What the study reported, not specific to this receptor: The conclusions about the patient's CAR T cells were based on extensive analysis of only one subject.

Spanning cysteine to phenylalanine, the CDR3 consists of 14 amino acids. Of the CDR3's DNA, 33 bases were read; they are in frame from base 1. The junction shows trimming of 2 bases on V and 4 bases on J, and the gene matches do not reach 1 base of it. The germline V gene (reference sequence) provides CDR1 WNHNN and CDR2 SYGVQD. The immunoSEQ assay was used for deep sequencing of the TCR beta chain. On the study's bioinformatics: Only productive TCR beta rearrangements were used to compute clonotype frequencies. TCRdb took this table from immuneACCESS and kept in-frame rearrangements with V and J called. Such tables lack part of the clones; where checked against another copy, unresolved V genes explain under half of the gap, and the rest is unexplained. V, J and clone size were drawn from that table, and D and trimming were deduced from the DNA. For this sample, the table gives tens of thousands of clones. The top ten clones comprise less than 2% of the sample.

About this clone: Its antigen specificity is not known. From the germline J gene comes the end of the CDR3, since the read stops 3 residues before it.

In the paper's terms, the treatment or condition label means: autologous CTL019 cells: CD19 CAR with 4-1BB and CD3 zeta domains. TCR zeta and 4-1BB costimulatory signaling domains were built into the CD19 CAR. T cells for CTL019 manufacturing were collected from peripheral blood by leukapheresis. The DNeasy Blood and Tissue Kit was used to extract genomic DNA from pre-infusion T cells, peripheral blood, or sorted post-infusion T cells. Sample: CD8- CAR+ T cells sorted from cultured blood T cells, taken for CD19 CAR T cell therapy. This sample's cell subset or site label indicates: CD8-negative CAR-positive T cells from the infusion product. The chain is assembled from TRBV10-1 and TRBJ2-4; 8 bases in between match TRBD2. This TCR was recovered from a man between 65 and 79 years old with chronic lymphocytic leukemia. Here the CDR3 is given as CASSEGGGKNIQYF. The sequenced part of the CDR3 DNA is TGCGCCAGCAGTGAGGGCGGGGGGAAAAACATT.